Described below is a single T cell receptor (beta chain) sequence and its context. Antigen: not known. These data originate in a study of breast tumors, draining lymph nodes, adjacent tissues. Whole-study results and caveats: Tumor TCR diversity was below lymph nodes but above nontumor tissue.

TCRdb re-derived calls from the multiplex PCR reads in MiXCR, one entry per CDR3 protein. The repertoire consists of 85,000 to 130,000 distinct CDR3 sequences, with over 20% occurring once and the leading ten covering less than 1.5%. V lost 6 bases and J lost 0, with 13 bases in between. The germline V gene encodes CDR1 SGHTA and CDR2 FQGTGA. The CDR3 extends over 15 amino acids. Samples came from axillary lymph nodes draining the breast cancer. This chain uses TRBV7-3 with TRBJ2-3; a possible D gene is TRBD2 (6 bases). The TCR sequence derives from a female donor with breast cancer. Some clones in this sample may be carry-over from other donors' samples. The sequencing input was axillary lymph node tissue. CDR3 loop: CASSMGGASTDTQYF. The CDR3 region has the DNA TGTGCCAGCAGTATGGGCGGGGCTAGCACAGATACGCAGTATTTT.